The text below deals with one T cell receptor (beta chain). The sample is drawn from a study of blood T cell repertoires in COVID-19. Study-level background: The study drew acute and convalescent COVID-19 samples from the United States, Italy and Spain. PBMCs, B-cell-depleted T cells, or T cells were the source of the cDNA or gDNA that made up the material.

Authors' analysis steps: Amplified reference gene primers provided the basis for estimating nucleated cell counts. Clones were read by immunoSEQ multiplex PCR, and TCRdb kept only the in-frame ones, dropping some. That table furnishes V, J and clone size, whereas the DNA furnished D and trimming. This table has roughly 290,000 clones, roughly 80% appearing once. CDR3 size: 11 residues. The V gene's germline CDR1 is LNHDA and CDR2 SQIVND (reference sequence). The ends were cut back, 5 bases at V and 7 bases at J, with 8 bases in the middle. The TCR sequence derives from a woman in her 50s with active or convalescent COVID-19. The specimen was peripheral blood. This chain uses TRBV19 with TRBJ1-2; D might be TRBD1 (6 bases). The DNA of the CDR3 is TGTGCCAGTAGTTTGGGGGCTGGCTACACCTTC. Its translation is CASSLGAGYTF.